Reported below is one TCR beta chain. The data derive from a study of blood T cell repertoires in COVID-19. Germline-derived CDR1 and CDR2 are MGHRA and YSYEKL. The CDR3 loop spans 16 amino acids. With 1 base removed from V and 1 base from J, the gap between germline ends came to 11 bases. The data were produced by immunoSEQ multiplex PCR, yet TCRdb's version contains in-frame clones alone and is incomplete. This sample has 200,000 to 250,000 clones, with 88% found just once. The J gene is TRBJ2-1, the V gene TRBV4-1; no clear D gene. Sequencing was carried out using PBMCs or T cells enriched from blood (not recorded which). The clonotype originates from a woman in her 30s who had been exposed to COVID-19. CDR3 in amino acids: CASSQGRSPSYNEQFF. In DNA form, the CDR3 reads TGCGCCAGCAGCCAAGGGCGGTCCCCGTCCTACAATGAGCAGTTCTTC.